These 25 T cell receptor beta chains were all obtained from the same sample, sequenced in a study of Graves' ophthalmopathy and Graves' hyperthyroidism. RNA transcripts served as template for amplifying TCR beta CDR3 sequences. RT-PCR in the first round used HTBI primers; a second-round multiplex PCR followed. TCRdb used MiXCR to reprocess the multiplex PCR reads, holding one entry per CDR3 protein. In the table there are about 600,000 distinct CDR3 sequences, approximately 35% of which are singletons. The sample comprised peripheral blood or thyroid tissue (not recorded which). All receptors derive from an adult man with Graves' hyperthyroidism.

This chain connects TRBV7-3 to TRBJ1-2, with 10 bases fitting TRBD1. Germline assignment: CDR1 SGHTA and CDR2 FQGTGA. V lost 6 bases, J lost 3 bases, and 4 bases stayed unmatched. This CDR3 comprises 14 residues. The CDR3 region is CASRLDRGDYGYTF. DNA of the CDR3: TGTGCCAGCAGATTGGACAGGGGGGACTATGGCTACACCTTC.

This clonotype was picked up many times. V gene TRBV7-8 combines with J gene TRBJ2-7; TRBD1 matches at 10 bases. Germline V CDR1 and CDR2: SGHVS, FQNEAQ. CDR3 length: 17 amino acids. With V trimmed by 5 bases and J by 2 bases, 12 bases remained unmatched. For the CDR3, the DNA is TGTGCCAGCAGCCAAAAGGGTGGGACAGGGGCTGCCTACGAGCAGTACTTC. Its translation: CASSQKGGTGAAYEQYF.

The CDR3 sequence is CATSDDREGGQETQYF. For the CDR3, the DNA is TGTGCCACCAGTGATGACAGGGAGGGTGGACAAGAGACCCAGTACTTC. V is TRBV24-1 and J is TRBJ2-5; D is tentatively TRBD1 or TRBD2 (7 bases each). Germline CDR1 reads KGHDR; CDR2 reads SFDVKD. Between the trimmed V and J ends, which lost 3 bases and 2 bases, there was a span of 15 bases. The CDR3 runs 16 residues.

This clonotype was picked up many times. The J gene is TRBJ2-7, the V gene TRBV5-8, with TRBD2 identical over 7 bases. This CDR3 is built from 13 residues. Germline trimming cut 4 bases from V and 3 bases from J; bases unmatched to any gene: 4. Germline values: CDR1 SGHTS, CDR2 YDEGEE. In DNA, the CDR3 is TGTGCCAGCAGCCGGCCGGGGGGCTACGAGCAGTACTTC. This translates into CASSRPGGYEQYF.

CDR3 in amino acids: CATSDRTARELGEQFF. The DNA of the CDR3 is TGTGCCACCAGTGATAGGACGGCTAGGGAGCTTGGAGAGCAGTTCTTC. This chain connects TRBV24-1 to TRBJ2-5; D might be TRBD2 (5 bases). TRBJ2-1 explains the end of the DNA better; the J call may be wrong. This CDR3 has 16 amino acids. Germline CDR1 is KGHDR and CDR2 is SFDVKD.

This clonotype was picked up a small number of times. The J gene is TRBJ2-2, the V gene TRBV29-1; 11 bases match TRBD2. The junction had 5 bases not matched to a gene; V was cut back by 5 bases and J by 0 bases. The CDR3 is 16 amino acids. Germline V CDR1 and CDR2: SQVTM, ANQGSEA. DNA for the CDR3: TGCAGCGTTCGGGTTAGCGGGAGGGCGAACACCGGGGAGCTGTTTTTT. The encoded protein is CSVRVSGRANTGELFF.

The rearrangement links TRBV29-1 to TRBJ2-6; 9 nucleotides align to TRBD1. Germline V gives CDR1 SQVTM, CDR2 ANQGSEA. The CDR3 is 15 residues long. Trimming cost V 7 bases and J 2 bases; bases outside gene matches: 6. In nucleotides, the CDR3 is TGCAGCGCCGGGACAGGGCTTCCTGGGGCCAACGTCCTGACTTTC. The encoded protein is CSAGTGLPGANVLTF.

The chain employs TRBV7-8 and TRBJ1-1; 9 bases map to TRBD1. Losses at the gene ends were 4 bases for V and 1 base for J; bases not matched to a gene: 10. Per germline, CDR1 SGHVS and CDR2 FQNEAQ. CDR3 length equals 17 residues. The CDR3 loop is CASSSYRGPAPNTEAFF. CDR3 bases: TGTGCCAGCAGCTCGTACAGGGGGCCCGCCCCGAACACTGAAGCTTTCTTT.

This clonotype appeared many times. J is TRBJ2-5 and V is TRBV20-1; TRBD2 agrees at 10 bases. J lost 3 bases, V lost 3 bases, and 4 bases had no gene match. This CDR3 comprises 14 residues. Germline V lookup: CDR1 DFQATT, CDR2 SNEGSKA (reference sequence). The CDR3 spells CSARGTSVKETQYF. The CDR3 nucleotides read TGCAGTGCTAGGGGGACTAGCGTTAAAGAGACCCAGTACTTC.

The rearrangement uses TRBV7-2 and TRBJ2-5, with D perhaps matching TRBD1 or TRBD2 (5 bases each). In germline, CDR1 is SGHTA, CDR2 FQGNSA. V lost 4 bases and J 11 bases, leaving 23 bases between the germline ends. There are 15 residues in the CDR3. CDR3 in amino acids: CASSYQGGGADTQYF. Written as DNA, the CDR3 is TGTGCCAGCAGCTATCAGGGTGGAGGCGCAGATACGCAGTACTTC.

In its sample, this clonotype was seen many times. This chain links TRBV12-3 or TRBV12-4 with TRBJ2-5, with TRBD1 matching over 9 bases. V lost 6 bases to trimming and J lost 4 bases; unmatched junction nucleotides: 6. The CDR3 length is 14 residues. CDR3 DNA: TGTGCCAGCAGCCCCGGGACAGGGATAGAGACCCAGTACTTC. Translated, it gives CASSPGTGIETQYF.

The chain is built from TRBV7-2 and TRBJ2-7, with 8 bases that match TRBD2. V dropped 6 bases and J dropped 2; count of bases not matched to a gene: 27. Germline V gene lookup returns CDR1 SGHTA and CDR2 FQGNSA. The CDR3 length is 21 residues. CDR3 coding DNA: TGTGCCAGCAGTTACCTCCGTCAACCCAGGCTCCAGCGGGAGAACCCCTACGAGCAGTACTTC. This sequence encodes CASSYLRQPRLQRENPYEQYF.

This clonotype was recorded at least ten times. The rearrangement joins TRBV7-9 to TRBJ1-2; D may be TRBD1 (5 bases). The V gene lost 5 bases and the J gene lost 4 bases, with 20 bases spanning the gap. In germline, CDR1 is SEHNR, CDR2 FQNEAQ (reference sequence). This CDR3 spans 16 amino acids. The CDR3 coding sequence is TGTGCCAGCAGCCAAGCCCCAGGGAGGGATTCCTATGGCTACACCTTC. It specifies CASSQAPGRDSYGYTF.

This clonotype occurred a few times. This chain uses TRBV4-2 with TRBJ1-1; 7 bases agree with TRBD1. Germline CDR1 reads LGHNA; CDR2 reads YNFKEQ. V lost 0 bases and J lost 3; bases outside the gene matches: 4. The CDR3 loop spans 15 amino acids. CDR3 nucleotide sequence: TGTGCCAGCAGCCAAGATTCAGGGGGAGACACTGAAGCTTTCTTT. Translating gives CASSQDSGGDTEAFF.

This clonotype appeared many times. The rearrangement joins TRBV15 to TRBJ1-3; 7 bases fit TRBD1. The CDR3 totals 15 residues. CDR1 LNHNV and CDR2 YYDKDF come from the germline V gene (reference sequence). V shed 5 bases, J shed 7 bases, and the junction held 11 bases outside the gene matches. The CDR3 DNA is TGTGCCACCAGCCAGACAGGGCTTGTTGAGAACACCATATATTTT. Protein: CATSQTGLVENTIYF.

This chain uses TRBV19 with TRBJ2-3; weak D call: TRBD2 (5 bases). Trimming shortened V by 10 bases and J by 3 bases, and 17 bases separated the two germline ends. This CDR3 spans 14 amino acids. The germline gives CDR1 LNHDA, CDR2 SQIVND (reference sequence). CDR3 bases: TGTGCCACCCGGAGCCGCGGGTATACAGATACGCAGTATTTT. This translates into CATRSRGYTDTQYF.

The chain couples TRBV28 to TRBJ2-7; no clear D gene. Germline V gene data show CDR1 as MDHEN and CDR2 as SYDVKM. CDR3 length: 13 amino acids. V gave up 3 bases and J gave up 4 bases, with 10 bases separating them. CDR3 amino acids: CASSFMAAYEQYF. CDR3 nucleotides: TGTGCCAGCAGTTTTATGGCAGCTTACGAGCAGTACTTC.

This clonotype was seen at least ten times. This sequence joins TRBV12-3 or TRBV12-4 and TRBJ2-2; D gene uncertain. The CDR3 runs 15 residues. V was shortened by 8 bases and J by 3 bases, with 16 bases between the two germline ends. The CDR3 DNA sequence: TGTGCCAGCGCTTCCTGGACCGACTACACCGGGGAGCTGTTTTTT. Residues: CASASWTDYTGELFF.

The table lists this clonotype with many counts. The chain combines TRBV7-9 with TRBJ2-5, with D perhaps TRBD2 (8 bases). The germline CDR1 and CDR2 sequences are SEHNR and FQNEAQ (reference sequence). This CDR3 spans 19 amino acids. V lost 8 bases to trimming and J lost 1 base, with 29 bases between them. CDR3 sequence: CASRSRGLAGFTSQETQYF. The CDR3, as DNA: TGTGCCAGCCGCTCTAGGGGGCTAGCGGGTTTTACGAGCCAAGAGACCCAGTACTTC.

The gene calls are TRBV15 and TRBJ1-1; 9 bases agree with TRBD1. J gave up 3 bases and V 3 bases, and 17 bases lay outside the gene matches. The CDR3 is 19 amino acids. Germline-derived CDR1 and CDR2 are LNHNV and YYDKDF (reference sequence). The CDR3 sequence: CATSSREGTGTLWDTEAFF. CDR3 bases: TGTGCCACCAGCAGCCGGGAGGGGACAGGGACTTTATGGGACACTGAAGCTTTCTTT.

The V gene is TRBV6-1, the J gene TRBJ1-1; TRBD1 matches 8 bases. The CDR3 runs 16 residues. The V gene end was trimmed by 4 bases and the J gene end by 0 bases; junction bases not matched to a gene: 7. Germline CDR1 and CDR2: MNHNS and SASEGT. CDR3 nucleotides: TGTGCCAGCAGTGCCCACAGGGGGTATATGAACACTGAAGCTTTCTTT. This codes for CASSAHRGYMNTEAFF.

This clonotype showed up just once. A much larger clonotype is one base distant, so this may be a read error. The chain joins TRBV6-1 to TRBJ1-6; no reliable D call. The CDR3 has 15 residues. Germline CDR1 MNHNS, CDR2 SASEGT. The DNA for the CDR3 is TGTGCCAGCAATGAAGCAGAGGGCGGAGGTTCACCCCTCCACTTT. Encoded protein: CASNEAEGGGSPLHF.

This clonotype was observed many times. The chain joins TRBV5-1 to TRBJ1-1, with TRBD1 as a possible D gene (6 bases). The germline gives CDR1 SGHRS, CDR2 YFSETQ. Trimming left V 2 bases short and J 4 bases short, with 12 bases between. This CDR3 is built from 14 residues. The CDR3 DNA reads TGCGCCAGCAGCTTCGGGGGGCTCGGCACTGAAGCTTTCTTT. Translated: CASSFGGLGTEAFF.

Regarding this clonotype: At one of its ends the junction is not consistent with the germline gene, which may arise from a read error. The rearrangement uses TRBV30 and TRBJ1-1; a possible D gene is TRBD1 (5 bases). The CDR3 consists of 12 residues. Germline V lookup: CDR1 GTSNPN, CDR2 SVGIG (reference sequence). The CDR3 DNA reads as TGTGCCTGGAGTGTACTGGACACTGGAGCTTTCTTT. Protein sequence: CAWSVLDTGAFF.

The V gene is TRBV7-9, the J gene TRBJ1-5, with D perhaps matching TRBD1 (6 bases). This CDR3 region has 13 residues. CDR1 and CDR2 (germline): SEHNR, FQNEAQ (reference sequence). The ends were cut back, 5 bases at V and 7 bases at J, with 12 bases in the middle. CDR3 residues: CASSQGPGQPQHF. CDR3 coding DNA: TGTGCCAGCAGCCAGGGGCCGGGCCAGCCCCAGCATTTT. Variable domain in full (rest from reference TRBV7-9 and TRBJ1-5): DTGVSQNPRHKITKRGQNVTFRCDPISEHNRLYWYRQTLGQGPEFLTYFQNEAQLEKSRLLSDRFSAERPKGSFSTLEIQRTEQGDSAMYLCASSQGPGQPQHFGDGTRLSIL.